This section outlines one TCR beta chain sequence together with its context. The data originate from a study of T cells after yellow fever vaccination. Germline V gene lookup returns CDR1 LGHNA and CDR2 YSLEER. V was clipped by 4 bases and J by 7 bases, with 7 bases between them. The CDR3 is 12 residues long. Universal primer sites and UMIs were introduced during 5'RACE template-switching synthesis of TCR cDNA. A single record per CDR3 protein comes from TCRdb applying MiXCR to the 5' RACE reads. Of hundreds of thousands of distinct CDR3 sequences in the sample, around 10% were seen once. The sequence derives from a man aged 18-30 years who received the YFV17D yellow fever vaccine. Sequenced material: PBMCs, taken on the day of the first yellow fever vaccination. V and J are TRBV4-3 and TRBJ1-4; no clear D. CDR3 amino acids: CASSPDGEKLFF. In nucleotides, the CDR3 is TGCGCCAGCAGCCCAGACGGTGAAAAACTGTTTTTT.